A selection of T cell receptor beta chains follows, all from one sample in a study of cytomegalovirus exposure and HLA in healthy donors. Clones were sequenced by immunoSEQ multiplex PCR, and TCRdb holds only the in-frame ones, with some missing. This table holds over 110,000 clones, 75% to 85% found once. Source material: PBMCs. These receptors originate from a man between 40 and 49 years old in good health and CMV-seronegative. Each CDR3 is given with its conserved first and last residue. Each record gives: V gene, clone size, J gene, CDR3 length, CDR3 protein. Only some rows state a clone size, as once, few, many or a class for expanded clones.

TRBV5-1	-	TRBJ1-2	15	CASSPMTGGNYGYTF
TRBV6-5	-	TRBJ1-6	15	CASSLNSGLDSPLHF
TRBV5-6	-	TRBJ1-1	14	CASSGDLRDTEAFF
TRBV9	-	TRBJ1-3	16	CASSSHGGAHGNTIYF
TRBV6-1	-	TRBJ2-7	13	CATAGTGVNEQYF
TRBV5-1	-	TRBJ1-2	16	CASSLAVQTYNHGYTF
TRBV11-3	few	TRBJ2-7	14	CASSLGRDNYEQYF
TRBV7-8	-	TRBJ2-5	15	CASSQDRLSQETQYF
TRBV19	-	TRBJ1-2	15	CASSTRQGIALGYTF
TRBV7-9	-	TRBJ2-2	19	CASSLGGTGLVLVKGELFF